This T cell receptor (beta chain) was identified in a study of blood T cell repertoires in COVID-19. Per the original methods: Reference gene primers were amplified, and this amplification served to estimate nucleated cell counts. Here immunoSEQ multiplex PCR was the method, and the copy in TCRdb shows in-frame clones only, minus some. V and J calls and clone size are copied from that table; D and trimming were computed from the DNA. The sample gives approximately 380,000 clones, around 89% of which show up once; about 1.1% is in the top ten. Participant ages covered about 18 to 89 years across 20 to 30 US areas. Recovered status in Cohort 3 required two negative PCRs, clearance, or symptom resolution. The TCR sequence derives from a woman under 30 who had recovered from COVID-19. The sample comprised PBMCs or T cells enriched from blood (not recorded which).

The CDR3 protein is CASSRGGTGDRSNQPQHF. CDR3 in DNA: TGTGCCAGCAGCAGGGGCGGGACAGGGGATAGGAGCAATCAGCCCCAGCATTTT. This chain uses TRBV21-1 with TRBJ1-5; TRBD1, the table's D call, was not compared with the DNA. TRBV21-1 is an annotated pseudogene. This CDR3 has 18 amino acids.